This T cell receptor beta chain was recovered during a study of blood T cells in healthy people across ages. A J-beta primer mix and a sample-barcoded 5' primer were used in a second PCR of roughly 7 to 12 cycles. TCRdb re-analysed the 5' RACE reads in MiXCR, keeping a single row per CDR3 protein. The data contain around 600,000 distinct CDR3 sequences, roughly 48% of them singletons. This CDR3 is 13 amino acids long. Deletions cut 6 bases from V and 9 bases from J, with 17 bases between. The receptor was derived from an older man in good health. Material for sequencing was blood. The rearrangement joins TRBV12-3 or TRBV12-4 to TRBJ2-5, with D perhaps being TRBD1 or TRBD2 (5 bases each). The CDR3 is CASRSGTDGPQYF. DNA of the CDR3: TGTGCCAGCAGGTCCGGGACGGACGGTCCCCAGTACTTC.